Shown below are 10 T cell receptor beta chains from a single sample sequenced in a study of blood T cells in healthy people across ages. With a J-beta primer mix and a sample-barcoded 5' primer, a second PCR ran 7 to 11 cycles. Using its own MiXCR run on the 5' RACE reads, TCRdb lists one record per CDR3 protein. The table records hundreds of thousands of distinct CDR3 sequences, around 50% of them present only once. Sequenced sample: blood. The receptors stem from a man in his forties or fifties in good health.

This rearrangement joins TRBV4-2 to TRBJ2-1, with D unresolved. Germline CDR1 reads LGHNA; CDR2 reads YNFKEQ. V was cut by 1 base and J by 8 bases, with 15 bases left in between. This CDR3 comprises 15 residues. The CDR3 region has the DNA TGTGCCAGCAGCCAAGCTCTGGCGAGGATCGATGAGCAGTTCTTC. It translates to CASSQALARIDEQFF.

This clonotype was detected a few times. CDR3: CASTQGKQYF. CDR3 DNA sequence: TGTGCCAGCACACAGGGGAAGCAGTACTTC. The chain links TRBV6-1 to TRBJ2-7; TRBD1 aligns across 7 bases. The CDR3 runs 10 residues. V was pared by 7 bases and J by 8 bases, with 2 bases of the junction left unmatched. The germline V gene has CDR1 MNHNS and CDR2 SASEGT.

V gene TRBV4-3 combines with J gene TRBJ2-3, with D hard to call. Trimming stripped 0 bases from V and 0 bases from J, with 7 bases between. CDR3 length: 15 amino acids. Per germline, CDR1 LGHNA and CDR2 YSLEER. CDR3 sequence (DNA): TGCGCCAGCAGCCAAGATGTTGGCAGCACAGATACGCAGTATTTT. Amino acids: CASSQDVGSTDTQYF.

The CDR3 DNA follows: TGTGCCAGCAACCAGGGGGACACCGGGGAGCTGTTTTTT. It encodes CASNQGDTGELFF. The chain links TRBV6-2 or TRBV6-3 to TRBJ2-2; 7 nucleotides align to TRBD1. J gave up 3 bases and V 7 bases, and 2 bases lay outside the gene matches. The CDR3 is 13 residues long. Germline V gene data show CDR1 as MNHEY and CDR2 as SVGEGT.

For this clonotype: At one end, the junction sequence differs from germline, possibly due to a read error. This sequence joins TRBV6-6 and TRBJ1-6; the D is unclear. From germline, CDR1 is MNHNY and CDR2 SVGAGI (reference sequence). The length of the CDR3 is 15 residues. The CDR3 spells CASSLTRGVGSPPHF. The DNA for the CDR3 is TGTGCCAGCAGCCTCACCCGTGGGGTCGGCTCACCCCCCCACTTT.

The V gene is TRBV6-5, the J gene TRBJ1-6, with 10 bases aligning to TRBD1. Germline CDR1 reads MNHEY; CDR2 reads SVGAGI. The CDR3 contains 16 residues. Trimming removed 8 bases from V and 6 bases from J; junction bases left unmatched: 10. CDR3 DNA sequence: TGTGCCAGCTTTTCTTCGACAGGGGGCATTAATTCACCCCTCCACTTT. Protein: CASFSSTGGINSPLHF.

A few counts support this clonotype. The rearrangement joins TRBV6-1 to TRBJ2-3; either TRBD1 or TRBD2 may fit D (5 bases each). V was clipped by 6 bases and J by 0 bases, with 19 bases between them. Germline V gene data show CDR1 as MNHNS and CDR2 as SASEGT. The CDR3 spans 17 residues. The CDR3 region is CASSWGRRLSSTDTQYF. As DNA, the CDR3 is TGTGCCAGCAGCTGGGGACGGCGACTCTCTAGCACAGATACGCAGTATTTT.

This chain joins TRBV27 and TRBJ2-5; D unclear. The J call is in doubt because the DNA end fits TRBJ2-7 better. The CDR3 covers 13 residues. The V gene's germline CDR1 is MNHEY and CDR2 SMNVEV (reference sequence). The CDR3 DNA reads as TGTGCCAGCAGACGGCAGGTTGAGTACGAGCAGTACTTC. It codes for CASRRQVEYEQYF.

V gene TRBV10-3 combines with J gene TRBJ2-7, with a tentative D call TRBD2 (6 bases). The CDR3 length is 20 residues. The V and J ends lost 6 bases and 2 bases respectively, with 32 bases between them. Per germline, CDR1 ENHRY and CDR2 SYGVKD. The CDR3: CAIRPIRPGGTTKGPYEQYF. The DNA of the CDR3 is TGTGCCATCAGGCCAATCCGACCCGGCGGGACCACCAAGGGCCCCTACGAGCAGTACTTC.

This sequence joins TRBV12-3 or TRBV12-4 and TRBJ2-3, with D possibly TRBD2 on 6 matching bases. Trimming cost V 5 bases and J 4 bases, with 13 bases left between them. This CDR3 comprises 14 residues. The CDR3 DNA reads as TGTGCCAGCAGTCCGGGAGAACCCCCAGATACGCAGTATTTT. Its protein is CASSPGEPPDTQYF.